The 27 T cell receptor beta chains given below trace back to one sample, sequenced in a study of early T cells in non-severe SARS-CoV-2 infection. TCRdb re-called the 5' RACE reads through MiXCR, storing one row per CDR3 protein. The data show 85,000 to 100,000 distinct CDR3 sequences, with over 15% seen just once and 1.3% held by the top ten. The specimen sequenced was whole blood. The receptors derive from an adult who was a healthcare worker with PCR-confirmed SARS-CoV-2 infection or an uninfected control (not recorded which).

The chain combines TRBV5-1 with TRBJ2-1; 7 bases line up with TRBD1. The CDR3 is 15 amino acids. Trimming took 4 bases from V and 0 from J; bases not matched to a gene: 4. The germline CDR1 and CDR2 sequences are SGHRS and YFSETQ. The CDR3 protein is CASSTGQTSYNEQFF. The CDR3 DNA reads as TGCGCCAGCAGCACGGGACAGACCTCCTACAATGAGCAGTTCTTC.

The chain has TRBV10-2 and TRBJ1-4; D not resolved. Germline V gives CDR1 WSHSY, CDR2 SAAADI. The V end lost 5 bases, the J end lost 6 bases, and 16 bases lay between the germline ends. This CDR3 region has 15 residues. CDR3 sequence reads: CASSHVIVEDEKLFF. The CDR3, as DNA: TGCGCCAGCAGTCATGTTATTGTGGAGGATGAAAAACTGTTTTTT.

This clonotype was seen a few times. The J gene is TRBJ1-5, the V gene TRBV3-1; possibly TRBD1 for D (6 bases). V gave up 0 bases and J gave up 6 bases, with 6 bases separating them. Germline V CDR1 and CDR2: LGHDT, YNNKEL (reference sequence). The CDR3 spans 13 residues. The CDR3 region has the DNA TGTGCCAGCAGCCAAGACAGGGGTCAGCCCCAGCATTTT. Its protein product is CASSQDRGQPQHF. Variable domain in full (rest from reference TRBV3-1 and TRBJ1-5): DTAVSQTPKYLVTQMGNDKSIKCEQNLGHDTMYWYKQDSKKFLKIMFSYNNKELIINETVPNRFSPKSPDKAHLNLHINSLELGDSAVYFCASSQDRGQPQHFGDGTRLSIL.

This clonotype has at least ten counts. CDR3: CASSLLWSTDTQYF. CDR3 nucleotides: TGTGCCAGCAGCTTACTCTGGTCCACAGATACGCAGTATTTT. This chain joins TRBV7-2 and TRBJ2-3; D not certain. CDR1 and CDR2 (germline): SGHTA, FQGNSA. The CDR3 is 14 amino acids. With 2 bases removed from V and 2 bases from J, the gap between germline ends came to 8 bases.

The CDR3 DNA reads as TGTGCCACCAGTGACCAACTAGCTTCTACGCAGTATTTT. Protein: CATSDQLASTQYF. This chain uses TRBV24-1 with TRBJ2-3; TRBD2 is a possible D gene (6 bases). The germline V gene encodes CDR1 KGHDR and CDR2 SFDVKD. This CDR3 contains 13 residues. The V gene lost 4 bases and the J gene lost 8 bases, with 12 bases spanning the gap.

The chain has TRBV27 and TRBJ2-3; weak D call: TRBD1 (6 bases). The ends were cut back, 2 bases at V and 6 bases at J, with 15 bases in the middle. Germline CDR1 is MNHEY and CDR2 is SMNVEV (reference sequence). The length of the CDR3 is 15 residues. The CDR3 nucleotides are TGTGCCAGCAGTTTAGGGGCAGGGGTGCCGGATACGCAGTATTTT. As protein: CASSLGAGVPDTQYF.

This clonotype turned up a few times. The chain has TRBV28 and TRBJ2-1, with D possibly TRBD2 on 6 matching bases. This CDR3 has 14 amino acids. Germline CDR1 MDHEN, CDR2 SYDVKM. Between the trimmed V and J ends, which lost 2 bases and 5 bases, there was a span of 10 bases. The CDR3 loop is CASSLSAGNNEQFF. The CDR3 DNA sequence: TGTGCCAGCAGTTTAAGTGCGGGAAACAATGAGCAGTTCTTC.

This clonotype was observed a handful of times. The chain combines TRBV19 with TRBJ2-1; a possible D gene is TRBD1 (5 bases). V lost 1 base to trimming and J lost 9 bases, with 10 bases between them. Germline V gene lookup returns CDR1 LNHDA and CDR2 SQIVND (reference sequence). The CDR3 spans 13 residues. The CDR3 reads CASSIGSGPEQFF. As DNA, the CDR3 is TGTGCCAGTAGTATAGGGTCAGGGCCTGAGCAGTTCTTC.

This clonotype was counted only a few times. The genes are TRBV6-2 or TRBV6-3 and TRBJ2-1; 12 bases align to TRBD1. V lost 1 base and J lost 8; bases outside the gene matches: 6. The CDR3 extends over 16 amino acids. Germline V gene lookup returns CDR1 MNHEY and CDR2 SVGEGT. The CDR3 sequence is CASSYYVGTGGDEQFF. The CDR3, as DNA: TGTGCCAGCAGTTACTACGTAGGGACAGGGGGCGATGAGCAGTTCTTC.

This clonotype was picked up many times. The chain carries TRBV27 and TRBJ2-2; 7 positions agree with TRBD1. This CDR3 spans 14 amino acids. From germline, CDR1 is MNHEY and CDR2 SMNVEV (reference sequence). V was pared by 5 bases and J by 6 bases, with 6 bases of the junction left unmatched. DNA of the CDR3: TGTGCCAGCAGTCTACAGGGGTCGCCCGGGGAGCTGTTTTTT. It yields the protein CASSLQGSPGELFF.

This chain joins TRBV20-1 and TRBJ2-2; maybe TRBD2 (6 bases). Germline lookup yields CDR1 DFQATT and CDR2 SNEGSKA (reference sequence). V was cut by 0 bases and J by 0 bases, with 17 bases left in between. The CDR3 contains 18 residues. This chain's CDR3 is CSARDPGGGSSNTGELFF. The CDR3 DNA is TGCAGTGCTAGAGATCCTGGGGGAGGTTCCTCGAACACCGGGGAGCTGTTTTTT.

The V call is TRBV28, the J call TRBJ1-4; possibly TRBD1 for D (5 bases). This CDR3 spans 14 amino acids. The germline gives CDR1 MDHEN, CDR2 SYDVKM. Trimming pared 6 bases from V and 8 bases from J, leaving 16 bases between. CDR3 sequence (DNA): TGTGCCAGCAGCCTACGGACAAGGGCGGAAAAACTGTTTTTT. Translating gives CASSLRTRAEKLFF.

This clonotype has a count of ten or more. The V call is TRBV20-1, the J call TRBJ2-1, with 8 bases aligning to TRBD2. Germline V gene data show CDR1 as DFQATT and CDR2 as SNEGSKA (reference sequence). The CDR3 contains 15 residues. V gave up 6 bases and J gave up 6 bases; unmatched junction bases: 13. CDR3: CSAGSSGIGGNEQFF. In nucleotides, the CDR3 is TGCAGTGCAGGGAGTAGCGGGATAGGGGGCAATGAGCAGTTCTTC.

This clonotype appeared a few times. The CDR3 sequence: CASRRTGTAGGISTFF. The DNA for the CDR3 is TGTGCCAGCAGACGTACCGGGACAGCGGGGGGGATTAGTACTTTCTTT. The V call is TRBV6-6, the J call TRBJ1-1; 7 bases match TRBD1. The CDR3 contains 16 residues. Germline assignment: CDR1 MNHNY and CDR2 SVGAGI (reference sequence). The V and J ends lost 6 bases and 12 bases, in that order; junction bases with no gene match: 22.

The chain couples TRBV5-1 to TRBJ2-4; the D gene is possibly TRBD1 (5 bases). The CDR3 is made up of 14 amino acids. V lost 4 bases and J lost 6, with 14 bases in between. Germline V lookup: CDR1 SGHRS, CDR2 YFSETQ. CDR3 sequence: CASSPLGAGNIQYF. CDR3 coding DNA: TGCGCCAGCAGCCCACTTGGGGCTGGAAACATTCAGTACTTC.

The V gene is TRBV27, the J gene TRBJ2-7; tentative D call: TRBD1 (6 bases). V lost 7 bases and J 2 bases, leaving 15 bases between the germline ends. Germline lookup yields CDR1 MNHEY and CDR2 SMNVEV (reference sequence). The CDR3 sequence is 14 residues long. CDR3 sequence: CASNPGTLAYEQYF. The CDR3 region has the DNA TGTGCCAGCAATCCTGGGACACTCGCCTACGAGCAGTACTTC.

There are many counts of this clonotype. This chain joins TRBV2 and TRBJ2-2, with 8 bases aligning to TRBD1. This CDR3 is 14 amino acids long. CDR1 SNHLY and CDR2 FYNNEI come from the germline V gene. J gave up 5 bases and V 8 bases, and 7 bases lay outside the gene matches. DNA of the CDR3: TGTGCCAGCCACGGGACAGGCCGGACCGGGGAGCTGTTTTTT. Translating gives CASHGTGRTGELFF. The variable domain in full, completed from reference TRBV2 and TRBJ2-2, reads EPEVTQTPSHQVTQMGQEVILRCVPISNHLYFYWYRQILGQKVEFLVSFYNNEISEKSEIFDDQFSVERPDGSNFTLKIRSTKLEDSAMYFCASHGTGRTGELFFGEGSRLTVL.

This clonotype was observed at least ten times. The chain uses TRBV12-3 or TRBV12-4 and TRBJ1-2; unclear D gene. The CDR3 has 10 residues. V lost 3 bases to trimming and J lost 8 bases, with 4 bases between them. CDR3 nucleotide sequence: TGTGCCAGCAGTTTCCGGGGCTACACCTTC. Translating it yields CASSFRGYTF.

The chain carries TRBV12-3 or TRBV12-4 and TRBJ2-7, with 12 bases aligning to TRBD2. V shed 3 bases and J 5 bases; nucleotides not matched to a gene: 8. This CDR3 spans 16 amino acids. CDR3 in DNA: TGTGCCAGCAGTTTGGGTCCGGGACTAGCGGGCCACGAGCAGTACTTC. Translating it yields CASSLGPGLAGHEQYF.

The chain is built from TRBV10-3 and TRBJ2-1; 11 bases match TRBD2. CDR3 length: 14 residues. The ends lost 5 bases at V and 9 bases at J; junction bases unmatched: 6. Germline loops: CDR1 ENHRY, CDR2 SYGVKD. The CDR3 bases are TGTGCCATCAGTTTAGCGGGAGGGCGAGGTGAGCAGTTCTTC. Protein: CAISLAGGRGEQFF.

This rearrangement joins TRBV6-2 or TRBV6-3 to TRBJ2-7; D gene uncertain. The J call may be faulty, since TRBJ2-5 better matches the DNA end. The CDR3 runs 11 residues. The germline CDR1 and CDR2 sequences are MNHEY and SVGEGT. CDR3 in amino acids: CASSPKTTQYF. CDR3 in DNA: TGTGCCAGCAGCCCTAAGACGACCCAGTACTTC.

The rearrangement joins TRBV7-9 to TRBJ1-1; D might be TRBD1 (5 bases). From germline, CDR1 is SEHNR and CDR2 FQNEAQ (reference sequence). This CDR3 is built from 11 residues. V was shortened by 6 bases and J by 5 bases, with 7 bases between the two germline ends. CDR3 sequence reads: CASSRQTEAFF. CDR3 DNA sequence: TGTGCCAGCAGTCGACAGACTGAAGCTTTCTTT.

This clonotype was recorded at least ten times. The chain recombines TRBV5-1 with TRBJ2-1; D possibly corresponds to TRBD1 (6 bases). The V gene's germline CDR1 is SGHRS and CDR2 YFSETQ. The CDR3 is 12 residues long. The V end was cut by 4 bases, the J end by 8 bases, with 10 bases between. The CDR3 is CASSHRVDEQFF. CDR3 nucleotides: TGCGCCAGCAGCCACAGGGTTGATGAGCAGTTCTTC.

The chain couples TRBV24-1 to TRBJ2-3, with TRBD2 identical over 8 bases. The CDR3 has 14 amino acids. V shed 6 bases and J 3 bases; nucleotides not matched to a gene: 4. The germline V gene encodes CDR1 KGHDR and CDR2 SFDVKD. The CDR3 region is CATSRSGGTDTQYF. CDR3 coding DNA: TGTGCCACCAGTCGATCGGGGGGGACAGATACGCAGTATTTT.

The chain combines TRBV4-1 with TRBJ1-1; D not resolved. Germline V gene sequence: CDR1 MGHRA, CDR2 YSYEKL. CDR3 length: 15 amino acids. Between the trimmed V and J ends, which lost 4 bases and 1 base, there was a span of 13 bases. CDR3 in amino acids: CASSRRREQNTEAFF. The CDR3 nucleotides read TGCGCCAGCAGCCGAAGACGGGAACAGAACACTGAAGCTTTCTTT.

This clonotype was counted only a few times. V and J are TRBV6-5 and TRBJ2-3; D unresolved. Trimming took 7 bases from V and 0 from J, leaving 17 bases between them. Germline CDR1 and CDR2: MNHEY and SVGAGI. This CDR3 spans 16 amino acids. CDR3 nucleotides: TGTGCCAGCACCTCTACGGGCTGGGGTAGCACAGATACGCAGTATTTT. Protein: CASTSTGWGSTDTQYF.

This clonotype has more than one count but fewer than ten. The J gene is TRBJ2-7, the V gene TRBV6-6; 8 bases line up with TRBD1. Trimming at V came to 0 bases and at J to 5 bases, leaving 12 bases not matched to a gene. Germline V gene data show CDR1 as MNHNY and CDR2 as SVGAGI (reference sequence). The CDR3 extends over 17 amino acids. The CDR3 sequence is CASSYSTGRGTGDEQYF. Here the CDR3 DNA reads TGTGCCAGCAGTTACTCGACAGGTCGTGGGACAGGAGACGAGCAGTACTTC.